This T cell receptor (beta chain) comes out of a study of identical twins. In this sample, this clonotype turned up a few times. V was clipped by 2 bases and J by 10 bases, with 9 bases between them. CDR1 is SGHAT, CDR2 FQNNGV, per germline. The CDR3 runs 13 residues. TCRdb re-called the 5' RACE reads with MiXCR, one entry per CDR3 protein. The sample includes more than 600,000 distinct CDR3 sequences, roughly 18% of them seen just once. The same specimen was also included in a second study, on T cells expressing NK-cell markers. In that study: One of eight sequenced donors was HCMV-seronegative; the other seven were seropositive.

The chain recombines TRBV11-2 with TRBJ1-6; perhaps TRBD1 as D (5 bases). Sequencing input: PBMCs. This TCR was recovered from a woman aged 18-29 years in good health. This CDR3 reads CASSLMGDSPLHF. The CDR3 region has the DNA TGTGCCAGCAGCTTAATGGGGGACTCACCCCTCCACTTT.